Below, 5 T cell receptor beta chains from the same sample are listed, as sequenced in a study of PD-1 blockade in classical Hodgkin lymphoma. Documented time point: newly diagnosed, previously untreated cHL patient sample. Researchers used magnetic negative selection to pull out pure CD4+ T cells from thawed PBMCs. The protocol was immunoSEQ multiplex PCR, while the TCRdb copy is restricted to in-frame clones and leaves out a portion. The sample records tens of thousands of clones, approximately 92% being singletons. Sequencing was carried out using CD4+ T cells from blood. The receptors stem from a human donor with classical Hodgkin lymphoma.

The chain couples TRBV29-1 to TRBJ2-7; D gene unclear. Per germline, CDR1 SQVTM and CDR2 ANQGSEA. The CDR3 is made up of 10 amino acids. V was cut by 6 bases and J by 6 bases, with 9 bases left in between. The CDR3: CSVLLAEQYF. The DNA of the CDR3 is TGCAGCGTCCTGTTGGCCGAGCAGTACTTC.

The chain uses TRBV19 and TRBJ2-3, with 9 bases aligning to TRBD2. V dropped 5 bases and J dropped 0; count of bases not matched to a gene: 6. Germline loops: CDR1 LNHDA, CDR2 SQIVND (reference sequence). The CDR3 is made up of 16 amino acids. CDR3 coding DNA: TGTGCCAGTAGTTTGTTAGCGGGGGCTAGCACAGATACGCAGTATTTT. It translates to CASSLLAGASTDTQYF. Filled out from reference TRBV19 and TRBJ2-3, the complete variable domain reads DGGITQSPKYLFRKEGQNVTLSCEQNLNHDAMYWYRQDPGQGLRLIYYSQIVNDFQKGDIAEGYSVSREKKESFPLTVTSAQKNPTAFYLCASSLLAGASTDTQYFGPGTRLTVL.

The chain links TRBV10-1 to TRBJ2-7, with 7 bases identical to TRBD2. This CDR3 is 14 amino acids long. The trim removed 0 bases at V and 5 bases at J, leaving 4 bases unmatched. The germline V gene has CDR1 WNHNN and CDR2 SYGVQD (reference sequence). CDR3 sequence (DNA): TGCGCCAGCAGTGAGTCGGGGGGGATCCACGAGCAGTACTTC. This encodes CASSESGGIHEQYF.

The V gene is TRBV30, the J gene TRBJ2-3, with unresolved D. Trimming cost V 0 bases and J 6 bases, with 7 bases left between them. The CDR3 totals 12 residues. CDR1 is GTSNPN and CDR2 is SVGIG in the germline V gene (reference sequence). CDR3 sequence (DNA): TGTGCCTGGAGTGTAATCCCCGATACGCAGTATTTT. This gives the protein CAWSVIPDTQYF. The full variable domain, its missing parts supplied by reference TRBV30 and TRBJ2-3, is SQTIHQWPATLVQPVGSPLSLECTVEGTSNPNLYWYRQAAGRGLQLLFYSVGIGQISSEVPQNLSASRPQDRQFILSSKKLLLSDSGFYLCAWSVIPDTQYFGPGTRLTVL.

The genes are TRBV7-8 and TRBJ2-3, with 8 bases identical to TRBD2. In germline, CDR1 is SGHVS, CDR2 FQNEAQ. The CDR3 runs to 17 residues. The V gene end was trimmed by 0 bases and the J gene end by 4 bases; junction bases not matched to a gene: 9. CDR3 sequence (DNA): TGTGCCAGCAGCTTAGCCCACGGGGCGGGGGGACCAGATACGCAGTATTTT. Its translation is CASSLAHGAGGPDTQYF.